Below, one T cell receptor beta chain is given with its context. The antigen is not known. The sample originates from a study of vaccination and CD4 T cells after COVID-19. Whole-study results and caveats: Within convalescent individuals, 304 out of 307 vaccine-specific clones proved to be spike mono-reactive. There was no significant change from around 19 to 38 median reactive clonotypes. The study examined relatively few convalescent patients and included no early post-infection timepoints.

From the PCR reads, TCRdb called clonotypes with MiXCR, one entry per CDR3 protein. Of tens of thousands of distinct CDR3 sequences listed, under 60% are singletons. Germline-derived CDR1 and CDR2 are LNHNV and YYDKDF (reference sequence). The ends lost 6 bases at V and 2 bases at J; junction bases unmatched: 13. The CDR3 runs to 18 residues. The chain links TRBV15 to TRBJ2-3, with 11 bases fitting TRBD2. The sequence was collected from a human donor who had recovered from COVID-19. Sample: CD4+ T cells from blood, taken before SARS-CoV-2 vaccination. The CDR3 sequence is CATRDRRTGLADTDTQYF. The CDR3, as DNA: TGTGCCACCAGGGACCGGAGAACGGGACTAGCGGACACAGATACGCAGTATTTT. Drawing the rest from reference TRBV15 and TRBJ2-3, the complete variable domain is DAMVIQNPRYQVTQFGKPVTLSCSQTLNHNVMYWYQQKSSQAPKLLFHYYDKDFNNEADTPDNFQSRRPNTSFCFLDIRSPGLGDTAMYLCATRDRRTGLADTDTQYFGPGTRLTVL.